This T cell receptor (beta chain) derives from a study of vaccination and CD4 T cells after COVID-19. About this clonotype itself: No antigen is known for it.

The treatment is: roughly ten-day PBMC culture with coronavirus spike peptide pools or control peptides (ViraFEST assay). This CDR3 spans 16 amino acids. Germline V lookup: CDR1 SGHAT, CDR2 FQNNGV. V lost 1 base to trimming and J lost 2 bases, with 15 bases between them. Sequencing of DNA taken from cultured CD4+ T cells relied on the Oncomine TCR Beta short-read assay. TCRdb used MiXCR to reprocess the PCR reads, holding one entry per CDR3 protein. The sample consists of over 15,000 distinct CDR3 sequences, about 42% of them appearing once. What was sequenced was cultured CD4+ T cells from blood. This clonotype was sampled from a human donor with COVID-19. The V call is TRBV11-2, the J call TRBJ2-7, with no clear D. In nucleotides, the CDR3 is TGTGCCAGCAGCTTAGCAGTCGTCCGTGGCGCCTACGAGCAGTACTTC. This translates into CASSLAVVRGAYEQYF. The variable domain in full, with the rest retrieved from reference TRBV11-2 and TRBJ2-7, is EAGVAQSPRYKIIEKRQSVAFWCNPISGHATLYWYQQILGQGPKLLIQFQNNGVVDDSQLPKDRFSAERLKGVDSTLKIQPAKLEDSAVYLCASSLAVVRGAYEQYFGPGTRLTVT.